This T cell receptor beta chain appears in the sequencing data of a study of blood T cell repertoires in COVID-19. Study summary: From T cells, B-cell-depleted T cells, or PBMCs came the material, which was cDNA or gDNA.

Seattle enrolled patients during active infection and tracked them longitudinally. Authors' methods: Counts of nucleated cells, estimated from reference gene primer amplification, were obtained. TCRdb's copy holds only in-frame clones and misses some; the assay was immunoSEQ multiplex PCR. The DNA gave D and trimming, while V, J and clone size come from that table. Of around 290,000 clones listed, about 86% are singletons. V lost 1 base, J lost 6 bases, and 6 bases stayed unmatched. CDR1 and CDR2 from the germline V gene are SGHAT and FQNNGV. There are 15 residues in the CDR3. The chain employs TRBV11-2 and TRBJ1-2; 9 nucleotides match TRBD1. This TCR came from a woman between 65 and 79 years old with COVID-19, enrolled during active disease. The sample comprised peripheral blood. The CDR3 loop reads CASSLGKQGADGYTF. The DNA for the CDR3 is TGTGCCAGCAGCTTAGGGAAACAGGGGGCGGATGGCTACACCTTC.